Listed below are T cell receptor beta chains from one sample, sequenced in a study of blood T cell repertoires in COVID-19. The repertoire was sequenced with immunoSEQ multiplex PCR; TCRdb's copy has only in-frame clones and lacks some. In the table there are hundreds of thousands of clones, 85% of which are singletons. The sample consisted of PBMCs or T cells enriched from blood (not recorded which). These TCRs come from a woman aged 25 to 39 who had been exposed to COVID-19. Both conserved end residues are part of each CDR3. Fields, in order: clone size, CDR3 length, D gene, J gene, V gene, CDR3 DNA, CDR3 protein. D genes are given only for firm matches. Expanded clones are given a class, and other clones once, few, many or no size at all.

.	14	.	TRBJ1-1	TRBV27	TGTGCCAGCAGTGTCGCCGGGACACCTTTAGGAGCTTTCTTT	CASSVAGTPLGAFF
.	21	.	TRBJ1-5	TRBV7-3	TGTGCCAGCAGCTTAGCCCCCCCGGCGGGGGCCGAGTCGGGTGGAATACAGCCCCAGCATTTT	CASSLAPPAGAESGGIQPQHF
.	15	.	TRBJ2-7	TRBV28	TGTGCCAGCAGTTCGGGCGGGTCGGCAGCTCACGAGCAGTACTTC	CASSSGGSAAHEQYF
.	15	TRBD1	TRBJ1-6	TRBV9	TGTGCCAGCAGCGTAGGACAGGGGCAAAATTCACCCCTCCACTTT	CASSVGQGQNSPLHF
few	15	TRBD1	TRBJ1-3	TRBV5-6	TGTGCCAGCAGCTTTGACAGGGTGGGAAGAAACACCATATATTTT	CASSFDRVGRNTIYF
.	16	.	TRBJ1-2	TRBV7-2	TGTGCCAGCAGCTTAGCGACAGGCTTCGCCGTTTATGGCTACACCTTC	CASSLATGFAVYGYTF
.	16	.	TRBJ1-2	TRBV9	TGTGCCAGCAGCGTAAGCCCGAACCCCGAGAACTATGGCTACACCTTC	CASSVSPNPENYGYTF
.	13	.	TRBJ2-1	TRBV19	TGTGCCAGTACAGGGATCCCTCACAATGAGCAGTTCTTC	CASTGIPHNEQFF
.	15	TRBD2	TRBJ2-3	TRBV11-2	TGTGCCAGCAGCTTAGGTAGCGGGAGTACAGATACGCAGTATTTT	CASSLGSGSTDTQYF
.	16	TRBD1	TRBJ2-1	TRBV12-5	TGTGCTAGTGGTTTGTCACCGGGACAGGGGCGCAATGAGCAGTTCTTC	CASGLSPGQGRNEQFF
.	15	.	TRBJ2-7	TRBV3-1/TRBV3-2	TGTGCCAGCAGCCAAGAGATGACAGCCACCTACGAGCAGTACTTC	CASSQEMTATYEQYF
.	17	.	TRBJ1-2	TRBV14	TGTGCCAGCAGCCAAGAGCTCTTGCGGGGGGCCAACTATGGCTACACCTTC	CASSQELLRGANYGYTF
.	20	TRBD2	TRBJ2-1	TRBV13	TGTGCCAGCAGCTTAGTAAGAGCGGGGAGGGCCCCGAGCTCCTACAATGAGCAGTTCTTC	CASSLVRAGRAPSSYNEQFF
.	15	.	TRBJ1-4	TRBV28	TGTGCCAGCAGTTTCATCGTCGGGAGTGGTGAAAAACTGTTTTTT	CASSFIVGSGEKLFF